This TCR beta chain was observed in a study of blood T cell repertoires in COVID-19. Study at large: Some COVID-19 samples were acute and others convalescent; all came from the United States, Italy and Spain. Nucleic acid was either cDNA or gDNA, and it came from T cells, B-cell-depleted T cells, or PBMCs.

Germline lookup yields CDR1 SGHRS and CDR2 YFSETQ. J was trimmed by 3 bases and V by 4 bases; bases with no gene match: 7. The CDR3 is 15 amino acids. Per the original methods: Scientists estimated how many nucleated cells there were by amplifying reference gene primers. Only in-frame clones appear in the TCRdb table, and some are missing; sequencing was by immunoSEQ multiplex PCR. For V, J and clone size, that table is used; D and trimming come from the DNA. The sample lists roughly 68,000 clones, 70% to 85% occurring once. The chain uses TRBV5-1 and TRBJ2-1; the match to TRBD1 covers 7 bases. This sequence originates from a woman aged 50 to 60 with acute or convalescent COVID-19. The sample consisted of peripheral blood. CDR3 DNA: TGCGCCAGCAGCCCAATATGGGACAGCTACAATGAGCAGTTCTTC. Protein product: CASSPIWDSYNEQFF.